Following are 16 T cell receptor beta chains from one sample sequenced in a study of T-cell memory formation after mild COVID-19. TCRdb fed the 5' RACE reads into MiXCR, producing one record per CDR3 protein. The sample holds roughly 480,000 distinct CDR3 sequences; nearly 25% are singletons and the top ten take approximately 13%. The sample comprised PBMCs or a T cell subset sorted from them (not recorded which). The receptors were sampled from an adult woman who had mild COVID-19 (a few samples of this study predate the infection). Cell type and time point are not known.

The V and J genes are TRBV9 and TRBJ2-3; D gene uncertain. The V end was cut by 0 bases, the J end by 1 base, with 9 bases between. Germline V gives CDR1 SGDLS, CDR2 YYNGEE. The length of the CDR3 is 15 residues. The CDR3: CASSVVHSGTDTQYF. CDR3 nucleotide sequence: TGTGCCAGCAGCGTAGTTCACTCCGGCACAGATACGCAGTATTTT.

In regard to this clonotype: A much larger clone differs by one base, so this may be a read error. The chain employs TRBV29-1 and TRBJ2-3, with a possible D match to TRBD1 (5 bases). Looked up from germline, CDR1 is SQVTM and CDR2 is ANQGSEA. The CDR3 totals 14 residues. The V gene lost 8 bases and the J gene lost 4 bases, with 19 bases spanning the gap. The CDR3 DNA reads TGCAGCTTGGATGAGTCAGGGTGGGCAGATACGCAGTATTTT. Amino acids: CSLDESGWADTQYF.

This chain joins TRBV6-1 and TRBJ2-7; 10 positions match TRBD1. V dropped 9 bases and J dropped 7; count of bases not matched to a gene: 9. CDR1 and CDR2 (germline): MNHNS, SASEGT. The CDR3 runs 13 residues. CDR3 sequence reads: CASGTGAFREQYF. In DNA form, the CDR3 reads TGTGCCAGTGGGACAGGGGCATTTCGGGAGCAGTACTTC.

This clonotype was counted only a few times. The chain uses TRBV20-1 and TRBJ2-1; the match to TRBD1 covers 7 bases. The CDR3 has 16 amino acids. Per the germline V gene, CDR1 is DFQATT and CDR2 is SNEGSKA (reference sequence). Unmatched junction bases numbered 20, after V lost 6 bases and J lost 9 bases. The CDR3 nucleotides are TGCAGTGCCAGGGGGTTTCCTAGGAACCCCGAAAGTGAGCAGTTCTTC. Its translation is CSARGFPRNPESEQFF.

This clonotype has a handful of counts. This chain joins TRBV4-3 and TRBJ1-1; tentative D call: TRBD1 (5 bases). CDR3 length: 15 residues. V was clipped by 7 bases and J by 7 bases, with 22 bases between them. The germline V gene encodes CDR1 LGHNA and CDR2 YSLEER. CDR3 bases: TGCGCCAGCAAACGGGACGCCGGGCCCCGCTATGAAGCTTTCTTT. This codes for CASKRDAGPRYEAFF.

This clonotype was seen a few times. This chain connects TRBV18 to TRBJ1-5, with 9 nucleotides matching TRBD1. In germline, CDR1 is KGHSH, CDR2 LQKENI. This CDR3 has 16 residues. V was pared by 5 bases and J by 1 base, with 6 bases of the junction left unmatched. The CDR3 DNA sequence: TGTGCCAGCTCAGCGACAGGGGGTGCGAGCAATCAGCCCCAGCATTTT. Protein sequence: CASSATGGASNQPQHF.

The genes are TRBV20-1 and TRBJ2-1; 7 bases are shared with TRBD2. Germline-derived CDR1 and CDR2 are DFQATT and SNEGSKA (reference sequence). The junction had 9 bases not matched to a gene; V was cut back by 6 bases and J by 7 bases. CDR3 length: 13 amino acids. The CDR3 here is CSAGAGPENEQFF. The CDR3 nucleotides read TGCAGTGCCGGAGCGGGACCCGAGAATGAGCAGTTCTTC.

J is TRBJ2-5 and V is TRBV12-3 or TRBV12-4; TRBD1 might be the D (5 bases). CDR3 size: 15 residues. Trimming took 2 bases from V and 5 from J, leaving 15 bases between them. The CDR3 DNA reads TGTGCCAGCAGTTTATGGGGCCAGAATGAGGAGACCCAGTACTTC. Translating it yields CASSLWGQNEETQYF.

This clonotype was counted a few times. CDR3 DNA: TGCGCCAGCAGCCAAGAAGGGGTAGGCTCCTACAATGAGCAGTTCTTC. It is translated as CASSQEGVGSYNEQFF. The rearrangement uses TRBV4-3 and TRBJ2-1; tentative D call: TRBD1 (5 bases). The germline V and J ends were trimmed by 0 bases and 0 bases, with 9 bases remaining between them. This CDR3 has 16 amino acids. Germline V gene data show CDR1 as LGHNA and CDR2 as YSLEER.

The chain combines TRBV29-1 with TRBJ2-3; D is tentatively TRBD1 or TRBD2 (5 bases each). This CDR3 region has 12 residues. V was shortened by 3 bases and J by 2 bases, with 6 bases between the two germline ends. Germline CDR1 SQVTM, CDR2 ANQGSEA. The CDR3 loop reads CSVEGDTDTQYF. The CDR3 coding sequence is TGCAGCGTTGAGGGGGACACAGATACGCAGTATTTT.

This clonotype was detected only a few times. The rearrangement uses TRBV6-5 and TRBJ1-6; 8 bases match TRBD1. The germline CDR1 and CDR2 sequences are MNHEY and SVGAGI. V dropped 2 bases and J dropped 10; count of bases not matched to a gene: 4. CDR3 size: 14 residues. CDR3 protein: CASSYADRGSPLHF. CDR3 nucleotide sequence: TGTGCCAGCAGTTACGCCGACAGGGGCTCACCCCTCCACTTT.

This clonotype was counted between two and nine times. The chain carries TRBV4-1 and TRBJ2-3; possible D gene TRBD1, 5 bases. CDR3 length: 16 residues. Germline values: CDR1 MGHRA, CDR2 YSYEKL. Trimming removed 5 bases at V and 5 bases at J, with 20 bases between. The CDR3 DNA follows: TGCGCCAGCAGCGACCCCCCAAGGGGAATACGAGATACGCAGTATTTT. This encodes CASSDPPRGIRDTQYF.

This clonotype was detected many times. V usage is TRBV11-2 and J usage is TRBJ2-3; TRBD2 aligns across 7 bases. Germline CDR1 reads SGHAT; CDR2 reads FQNNGV. V was pared by 5 bases and J by 5 bases, with 10 bases of the junction left unmatched. The length of the CDR3 is 15 residues. Written as DNA, the CDR3 is TGTGCCAGCAGCCCGCTAGCGGAATGGGGAGATACGCAGTATTTT. Amino acid sequence: CASSPLAEWGDTQYF.

V is TRBV5-6 and J is TRBJ1-1; possible D gene TRBD1, 5 bases. The germline V gene has CDR1 SGHDT and CDR2 YYEEEE. The CDR3 spans 12 residues. Trimming pared 7 bases from V and 3 bases from J, leaving 10 bases between. In nucleotides, the CDR3 is TGTGCCAGCTCCCGGGGGTACACTGAAGCTTTCTTT. Protein sequence: CASSRGYTEAFF.

J is TRBJ2-3 and V is TRBV15; D is possibly TRBD2 (5 bases). V gave up 4 bases and J gave up 0 bases, with 8 bases separating them. The CDR3 is made up of 14 amino acids. CDR1 LNHNV and CDR2 YYDKDF come from the germline V gene (reference sequence). CDR3 nucleotide sequence: TGTGCCACCAGCACGAGGACTAGCACAGATACGCAGTATTTT. Its protein product is CATSTRTSTDTQYF.

The chain has TRBV7-2 and TRBJ1-2, with D unresolved. V was clipped by 5 bases and J by 2 bases, with 9 bases between them. The CDR3 runs 13 residues. Germline CDR1 reads SGHTA; CDR2 reads FQGNSA. CDR3 sequence reads: CASSPDVNYGYTF. The CDR3 nucleotides are TGTGCCAGCAGCCCCGACGTAAACTATGGCTACACCTTC.